Only one count was recorded for the clone carrying this T cell receptor beta chain. These data are taken from a study of blood T cell repertoires in COVID-19. Looking at the study overall: Acute-phase and convalescent COVID-19 samples originated in the United States, Italy and Spain.

TCRdb's table, derived via immunoSEQ multiplex PCR, lists solely in-frame clones and lacks some. The sample lists 150,000 to 200,000 clones, around 84% occurring once. Patients from Seattle were sampled longitudinally, starting during active infection. Germline V gene data show CDR1 as LGHDT and CDR2 as YNNKEL (reference sequence). Trimming took off 7 bases at V and 5 bases at J, with 12 bases between the two ends. The CDR3 loop spans 14 amino acids. The clonotype was recovered from a woman in her 70s with COVID-19, enrolled during active disease. The chain uses TRBV3-1 (or the pseudogene TRBV3-2) and TRBJ1-6, with D tentatively TRBD1 (5 bases). Sample: peripheral blood. The CDR3 loop is CASTPRGDNSPLHF. Written as DNA, the CDR3 is TGTGCCAGCACCCCTCGGGGGGATAATTCACCCCTCCACTTT.